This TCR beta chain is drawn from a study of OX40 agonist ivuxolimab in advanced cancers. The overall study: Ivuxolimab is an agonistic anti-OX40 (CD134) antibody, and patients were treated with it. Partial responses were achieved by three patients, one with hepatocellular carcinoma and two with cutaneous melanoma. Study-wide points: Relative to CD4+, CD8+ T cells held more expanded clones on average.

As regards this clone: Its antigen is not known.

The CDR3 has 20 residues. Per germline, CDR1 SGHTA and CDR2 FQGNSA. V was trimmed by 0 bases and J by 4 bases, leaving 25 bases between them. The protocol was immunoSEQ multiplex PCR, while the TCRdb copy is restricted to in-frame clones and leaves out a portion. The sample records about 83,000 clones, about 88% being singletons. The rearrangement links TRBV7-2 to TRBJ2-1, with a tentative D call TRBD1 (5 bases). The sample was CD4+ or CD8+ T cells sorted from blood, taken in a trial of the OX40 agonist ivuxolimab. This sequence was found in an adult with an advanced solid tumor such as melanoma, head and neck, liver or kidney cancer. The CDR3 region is CASSLAPLRGRRGAYNEQFF. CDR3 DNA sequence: TGTGCCAGCAGCTTAGCCCCTTTAAGGGGCCGCCGAGGAGCTTACAATGAGCAGTTCTTC.